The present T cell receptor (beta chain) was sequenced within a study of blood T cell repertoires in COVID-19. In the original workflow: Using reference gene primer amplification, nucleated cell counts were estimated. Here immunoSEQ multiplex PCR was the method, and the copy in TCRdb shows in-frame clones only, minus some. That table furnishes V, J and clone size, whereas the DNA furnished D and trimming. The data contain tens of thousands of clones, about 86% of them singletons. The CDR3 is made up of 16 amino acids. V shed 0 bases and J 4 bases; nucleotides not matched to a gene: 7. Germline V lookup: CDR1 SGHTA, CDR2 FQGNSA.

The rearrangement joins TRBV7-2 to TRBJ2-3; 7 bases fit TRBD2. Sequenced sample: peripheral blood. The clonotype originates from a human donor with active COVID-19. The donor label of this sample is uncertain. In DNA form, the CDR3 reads TGTGCCAGCAGCTTAGCTGGGGCGGGAGTGTCAGATACGCAGTATTTT. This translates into CASSLAGAGVSDTQYF.